The 20 T cell receptor beta chains reported below all come from one sample, sequenced in a study of cytomegalovirus exposure and HLA in healthy donors. The PCR used 60 Vbeta and 13 Jbeta primers. Repertoires were generated with immunoSEQ multiplex PCR, while TCRdb's copy carries only in-frame clones and drops some. The sample contains about 200,000 clones, about 81% of which appear only once. The sequenced sample was PBMCs. The receptor source for this set is a woman between 40 and 55 years old in good health and CMV-seronegative.

The rearrangement links TRBV11-2 to TRBJ1-2; TRBD1 matches 7 bases. This CDR3 contains 13 residues. The J segment lost 3 bases and the V segment lost 6 bases, leaving 4 bases of the junction unmatched. Germline values: CDR1 SGHAT, CDR2 FQNNGV. The CDR3 sequence is CASSSGQYYGYTF. CDR3 nucleotide sequence: TGTGCCAGCAGTTCGGGACAGTACTATGGCTACACCTTC.

The sample holds a few counts of this clone. V gene TRBV5-1 combines with J gene TRBJ2-5; maybe TRBD2 (6 bases). Germline V gives CDR1 SGHRS, CDR2 YFSETQ. Between the trimmed V and J ends, which lost 2 bases and 5 bases, there was a span of 16 bases. The CDR3 has 15 amino acids. The DNA for the CDR3 is TGCGCCAGCAGCTTCACTAGCCCCGTAGTCGAGACCCAGTACTTC. Protein: CASSFTSPVVETQYF.

The rearrangement links TRBV15 to TRBJ2-7, with 12 bases fitting TRBD2. J lost 3 bases, V lost 4 bases, and 7 bases had no gene match. Germline V gene sequence: CDR1 LNHNV, CDR2 YYDKDF (reference sequence). CDR3 length: 16 residues. The CDR3 coding sequence is TGTGCCACCAGCACAGGACTAGCGGGGCGTAACTACGAGCAGTACTTC. It is translated as CATSTGLAGRNYEQYF.

CDR3 loop: CASSLDWTGSDTEAFF. The CDR3 nucleotides read TGTGCCAGCAGCTTAGATTGGACAGGAAGTGACACTGAAGCTTTCTTT. The rearrangement joins TRBV7-9 to TRBJ1-1; 7 nucleotides agree with TRBD1. The CDR3 consists of 16 residues. Germline values: CDR1 SEHNR, CDR2 FQNEAQ (reference sequence). After removal of 1 base from V and 3 bases from J, the junction contained 8 bases not matched to a gene.

This chain links TRBV2 with TRBJ2-1; 10 nucleotides align to TRBD2. The V gene's germline CDR1 is SNHLY and CDR2 FYNNEI. The ends lost 6 bases at V and 4 bases at J; junction bases unmatched: 6. The CDR3 is 15 residues long. CDR3 loop: CASRLLAGSYNEQFF. The CDR3 DNA is TGTGCCAGCAGACTACTAGCGGGAAGTTACAATGAGCAGTTCTTC. Variable domain in full (rest from reference TRBV2 and TRBJ2-1): EPEVTQTPSHQVTQMGQEVILRCVPISNHLYFYWYRQILGQKVEFLVSFYNNEISEKSEIFDDQFSVERPDGSNFTLKIRSTKLEDSAMYFCASRLLAGSYNEQFFGPGTRLTVL.

The V gene is TRBV5-1, the J gene TRBJ2-5, with 7 bases matching TRBD1. Trimming took 4 bases from V and 0 from J; bases not matched to a gene: 3. Germline assignment: CDR1 SGHRS and CDR2 YFSETQ. The CDR3 length is 14 residues. CDR3 residues: CASSPGQYQETQYF. DNA for the CDR3: TGCGCCAGCAGCCCGGGACAGTACCAAGAGACCCAGTACTTC.

The CDR3 spells CASSWTATLSYEQYF. The CDR3 DNA is TGTGCCAGCAGCTGGACTGCCACCCTCTCCTACGAGCAGTACTTC. The V gene is TRBV5-6, the J gene TRBJ2-7, with a weak D call TRBD2 (5 bases). Trimming cost V 3 bases and J 0 bases, with 13 bases left between them. The CDR3 is 15 amino acids. Germline CDR1 and CDR2: SGHDT and YYEEEE.

The chain combines TRBV7-2 with TRBJ2-1; TRBD2 matches at 9 bases. With 6 bases clipped from V and 2 bases from J, the junction kept 5 bases outside the gene matches. The CDR3 is 15 amino acids. Germline V gene sequence: CDR1 SGHTA, CDR2 FQGNSA. The CDR3 nucleotides are TGTGCCAGCAGGAGAGCGGGAGGTACCTACAATGAGCAGTTCTTC. Amino acid sequence: CASRRAGGTYNEQFF.

J is TRBJ2-7 and V is TRBV18, with D maybe TRBD1 (5 bases). V lost 2 bases and J lost 2, with 13 bases in between. Germline CDR1 KGHSH, CDR2 LQKENI. The CDR3 has 15 residues. Here the CDR3 DNA reads TGTGCCAGCTCACCAGTGGCGCTACAGGCCTACGAGCAGTACTTC. Amino acid sequence: CASSPVALQAYEQYF.

Comments on this clone: Additional DNA sequences in this sample encode the identical CDR3. The V and J genes are TRBV9 and TRBJ1-2; maybe TRBD1 (5 bases). Germline CDR1 reads SGDLS; CDR2 reads YYNGEE. The V and J ends lost 4 bases and 4 bases respectively, with 11 bases between them. The CDR3 totals 13 residues. CDR3 DNA sequence: TGTGCCAGCAGCCTCGACAGAAGCTATGGCTACACCTTC. It yields the protein CASSLDRSYGYTF. Full variable domain (remainder filled in from reference TRBV9 and TRBJ1-2): DSGVTQTPKHLITATGQRVTLRCSPRSGDLSVYWYQQSLDQGLQFLIQYYNGEERAKGNILERFSAQQFPDLHSELNLSSLELGDSALYFCASSLDRSYGYTFGSGTRLTVV.

The chain employs TRBV7-3 and TRBJ2-1; a possible D gene is TRBD1 (5 bases). Germline V gives CDR1 SGHTA, CDR2 FQGTGA. Trimming took off 5 bases at V and 0 bases at J, with 8 bases between the two ends. This CDR3 region has 14 residues. CDR3 in DNA: TGTGCCAGCAGCCCCGACAGCTCCTACAATGAGCAGTTCTTC. This codes for CASSPDSSYNEQFF.

There are a few counts of this clone. This sequence joins TRBV5-1 and TRBJ2-3, with 11 bases lining up with TRBD2. The CDR3 length is 15 residues. V was clipped by 0 bases and J by 5 bases; unmatched bases: 2. Germline CDR1 reads SGHRS; CDR2 reads YFSETQ. Written as DNA, the CDR3 is TGCGCCAGCAGCTTGGAACTAGCGGGAGAAGATACGCAGTATTTT. As protein: CASSLELAGEDTQYF.

The rearrangement links TRBV5-1 to TRBJ2-3, with 8 bases lining up with TRBD2. With 0 bases clipped from V and 6 bases from J, the junction kept 6 bases outside the gene matches. There are 15 residues in the CDR3. Germline CDR1 is SGHRS and CDR2 is YFSETQ. CDR3 loop: CASSLEVSGDDTQYF. The CDR3 DNA reads as TGCGCCAGCAGCTTGGAGGTTAGCGGGGATGATACGCAGTATTTT.

J is TRBJ2-7 and V is TRBV6-6; 11 nucleotides agree with TRBD1. Germline CDR1 and CDR2: MNHNY and SVGAGI (reference sequence). V was clipped by 6 bases and J by 5 bases; unmatched bases: 9. This CDR3 has 15 residues. CDR3: CASRDRTGGSDEQYF. DNA of the CDR3: TGTGCCAGCAGGGACCGGACAGGGGGCAGCGACGAGCAGTACTTC.

The rearrangement links TRBV27 to TRBJ2-7, with 10 bases fitting TRBD2. CDR1 is MNHEY, CDR2 SMNVEV, per germline (reference sequence). V lost 10 bases to trimming and J lost 2 bases; unmatched junction nucleotides: 5. This CDR3 has 13 residues. The CDR3 nucleotides are TGTGCCACAAGGACTAGCGGCGCCTACGAGCAGTACTTC. Translation gives CATRTSGAYEQYF.

V and J are TRBV19 and TRBJ1-5; possibly TRBD1 for D (6 bases). The germline gives CDR1 LNHDA, CDR2 SQIVND (reference sequence). The V and J ends lost 5 bases and 0 bases respectively, with 14 bases between them. This CDR3 region has 16 residues. The CDR3 here is CASSDRTANSNQPQHF. CDR3 nucleotides: TGTGCCAGTAGTGACCGGACAGCTAATAGCAATCAGCCCCAGCATTTT. Supplemented by reference TRBV19 and TRBJ1-5, the full variable domain reads DGGITQSPKYLFRKEGQNVTLSCEQNLNHDAMYWYRQDPGQGLRLIYYSQIVNDFQKGDIAEGYSVSREKKESFPLTVTSAQKNPTAFYLCASSDRTANSNQPQHFGDGTRLSIL.

This clone was observed once. This rearrangement joins TRBV28 to TRBJ2-3, with D possibly matching TRBD2 (6 bases). V dropped 1 base and J dropped 4 bases, with 21 bases sitting between them. This CDR3 comprises 18 residues. Germline CDR1 reads MDHEN; CDR2 reads SYDVKM. CDR3 residues: CASSLLAGRETLADTQYF. The CDR3 DNA follows: TGTGCCAGCAGTTTATTGGCGGGACGGGAAACCCTGGCAGATACGCAGTATTTT.

The V call is TRBV5-4, the J call TRBJ1-1; D is possibly TRBD1 (5 bases). Germline-derived CDR1 and CDR2 are SGHNT and YYREEE (reference sequence). CDR3 size: 14 residues. V was cut by 4 bases and J by 4 bases, with 14 bases left in between. The CDR3 region is CASSQGEVGTEAFF. The CDR3 DNA sequence: TGTGCCAGCAGCCAAGGGGAGGTGGGCACTGAAGCTTTCTTT. The full variable domain, its missing parts supplied by reference TRBV5-4 and TRBJ1-1, is ETGVTQSPTHLIKTRGQQVTLRCSSQSGHNTVSWYQQALGQGPQFIFQYYREEENGRGNFPPRFSGLQFPNYSSELNVNALELDDSALYLCASSQGEVGTEAFFGQGTRLTVV.

The rearrangement links TRBV5-1 to TRBJ1-5, with 9 positions matching TRBD1. The CDR3 has 15 amino acids. Per the germline V gene, CDR1 is SGHRS and CDR2 is YFSETQ. After removal of 5 bases from V and 3 bases from J, the junction contained 6 bases not matched to a gene. CDR3 protein: CASRLGTGNNQPQHF. In nucleotides, the CDR3 is TGCGCCAGCAGGCTCGGGACAGGGAACAATCAGCCCCAGCATTTT.

V and J are TRBV5-4 and TRBJ2-5; 10 bases fit TRBD2. Trimming at V came to 1 base and at J to 2 bases, leaving 5 bases not matched to a gene. This CDR3 has 16 amino acids. Germline V gives CDR1 SGHNT, CDR2 YYREEE (reference sequence). In DNA form, the CDR3 reads TGTGCCAGCAGCTTGCCTAGCGGGGGTAAGCAAGAGACCCAGTACTTC. Its protein product is CASSLPSGGKQETQYF. Full variable domain (missing parts from reference TRBV5-4 and TRBJ2-5): ETGVTQSPTHLIKTRGQQVTLRCSSQSGHNTVSWYQQALGQGPQFIFQYYREEENGRGNFPPRFSGLQFPNYSSELNVNALELDDSALYLCASSLPSGGKQETQYFGPGTRLLVL.